These 15 T cell receptor beta chains came from one sample sequenced in a study of shared clonotypes between healthy human individuals. Produced via immunoSEQ multiplex PCR; TCRdb's table is partial and in-frame only. In the table there are under 600,000 clones, roughly four fifths of which are singletons. Specimen: PBMCs. These TCRs come from a woman aged 40 to 50 in good health. Some clones in this sample may be carry-over from other donors' samples.

This clone was picked up a small number of times. The V and J genes are TRBV5-4 and TRBJ1-1; the D gene is possibly TRBD1 (6 bases). CDR1 is SGHNT, CDR2 YYREEE, per germline (reference sequence). The CDR3 extends over 14 amino acids. Trimming took 4 bases from V and 1 from J, leaving 11 bases between them. CDR3 DNA: TGTGCCAGCAGCCAGGGACAACGGAACACTGAAGCTTTCTTT. Protein sequence: CASSQGQRNTEAFF. Using reference TRBV5-4 and TRBJ1-1 for the parts outside the CDR3, the full variable domain is ETGVTQSPTHLIKTRGQQVTLRCSSQSGHNTVSWYQQALGQGPQFIFQYYREEENGRGNFPPRFSGLQFPNYSSELNVNALELDDSALYLCASSQGQRNTEAFFGQGTRLTVV.

This rearrangement joins TRBV9 to TRBJ2-2, with D unresolved. The CDR3 is made up of 15 amino acids. V was cut by 0 bases and J by 5 bases, with 11 bases left in between. CDR1 is SGDLS, CDR2 YYNGEE, per germline. CDR3 protein: CASSVEAGRTGELFF. The CDR3 region has the DNA TGTGCCAGCAGCGTAGAGGCAGGACGGACCGGGGAGCTGTTTTTT.

The sample holds one count of this clone. The conserved final phenylalanine or tryptophan is absent from the CDR3, which likely points to a read error. This sequence joins TRBV5-1 and TRBJ1-1; D not resolved. The CDR3 sequence is 12 residues long. The V gene's germline CDR1 is SGHRS and CDR2 YFSETQ. This CDR3 reads CAGSLAESEAFS. CDR3 DNA sequence: TGCGCCGGCAGCTTGGCCGAAAGTGAAGCTTTCTCT.

There are a few counts of this clone. J is TRBJ1-2 and V is TRBV28, with D unresolved. CDR1 and CDR2 from the germline V gene are MDHEN and SYDVKM. Between the trimmed V and J ends, which lost 11 bases and 8 bases, there was a span of 18 bases. CDR3 length: 12 amino acids. The CDR3: CAVNPQLGGYTF. DNA for the CDR3: TGTGCCGTCAATCCCCAGCTTGGGGGCTACACCTTC.

V gene TRBV30 combines with J gene TRBJ2-2, with D unresolved. Trimming pared 3 bases from V and 4 bases from J, leaving 12 bases between. Germline CDR1 reads GTSNPN; CDR2 reads SVGIG (reference sequence). The CDR3 contains 14 residues. In DNA, the CDR3 is TGTGCCTGGAGGAGAGAAGGGCGCACCGGGGAGCTGTTTTTT. Protein: CAWRREGRTGELFF.

On this clone: Other DNA sequences in the same sample also yield this CDR3. The CDR3 loop reads CAWSVSYEQYF. CDR3 DNA: TGTGCCTGGAGTGTTAGCTACGAGCAGTACTTC. V usage is TRBV30 and J usage is TRBJ2-7, with unresolved D. V was clipped by 0 bases and J by 3 bases, with 3 bases between them. Germline V gene lookup returns CDR1 GTSNPN and CDR2 SVGIG (reference sequence). This CDR3 is 11 amino acids long. The whole variable domain, remainder taken from reference TRBV30 and TRBJ2-7, is SQTIHQWPATLVQPVGSPLSLECTVEGTSNPNLYWYRQAAGRGLQLLFYSVGIGQISSEVPQNLSASRPQDRQFILSSKKLLLSDSGFYLCAWSVSYEQYFGPGTRLTVT.

This clone has only one observation. The V gene is TRBV11-1, the J gene TRBJ2-5, with no clear D. Trimming pared 5 bases from V and 5 bases from J, leaving 6 bases between. CDR3 length equals 11 residues. Germline V gene sequence: CDR1 SGHAT, CDR2 FQDESV (reference sequence). CDR3 sequence reads: CASSHWETQYF. In DNA form, the CDR3 reads TGTGCCAGCAGCCATTGGGAGACCCAGTACTTC.

CDR3 in amino acids: CASSISLTGELFF. The CDR3 nucleotides are TGTGCCAGCAGCATATCCCTAACCGGGGAGCTGTTTTTT. This chain links TRBV7-2 with TRBJ2-2; no clear D. CDR1 and CDR2 (germline): SGHTA, FQGNSA. The V end lost 5 bases, the J end lost 5 bases, and 9 bases lay between the germline ends. The CDR3 is made up of 13 amino acids.

The gene calls are TRBV9 and TRBJ1-1; 7 bases are a match to TRBD1. Unmatched junction bases numbered 8, after V lost 1 base and J lost 5 bases. Germline CDR1 SGDLS, CDR2 YYNGEE. This CDR3 spans 15 amino acids. In DNA form, the CDR3 reads TGTGCCAGCAGCGTAATTTCAGGGGGTGGGACTGAAGCTTTCTTT. Its protein product is CASSVISGGGTEAFF.

The chain is built from TRBV9 and TRBJ2-3, with 9 bases that match TRBD1. The CDR3 is made up of 16 amino acids. CDR1 SGDLS and CDR2 YYNGEE come from the germline V gene. The ends lost 3 bases at V and 2 bases at J; junction bases unmatched: 7. CDR3 in DNA: TGTGCCAGCAGCGGGAGGACAGGGGATATCACAGATACGCAGTATTTT. It specifies CASSGRTGDITDTQYF.

J is TRBJ1-4 and V is TRBV28; 7 bases align to TRBD1. In germline, CDR1 is MDHEN, CDR2 SYDVKM. V lost 6 bases and J lost 8; bases outside the gene matches: 12. The CDR3 is 15 residues long. DNA for the CDR3: TGTGCCAGCAGCTCTAGGGGGCGGACGGGCGAAAAACTGTTTTTT. It codes for CASSSRGRTGEKLFF.

This chain connects TRBV6-1 to TRBJ2-1; maybe TRBD1 (5 bases). The length of the CDR3 is 11 residues. The V gene lost 8 bases and the J gene lost 13 bases, with 15 bases spanning the gap. Germline-derived CDR1 and CDR2 are MNHNS and SASEGT. The CDR3 DNA reads as TGTGCCAGCTCCCAGGACAATCGACAGTTCTTC. Encoded protein: CASSQDNRQFF.

This rearrangement joins TRBV5-4 to TRBJ2-5; D not certain. In germline, CDR1 is SGHNT, CDR2 YYREEE (reference sequence). The CDR3 is 13 residues long. The ends were cut back, 10 bases at V and 2 bases at J, with 15 bases in the middle. CDR3 protein: CAGQSGRQETQYF. CDR3 nucleotides: TGTGCCGGCCAAAGTGGGCGTCAAGAGACCCAGTACTTC.

Only a few counts were recorded for this clone. At the DNA level, this CDR3 is encoded by other sequences in the same sample as well. This chain links TRBV5-4 with TRBJ2-1; D possibly corresponds to TRBD2 (6 bases). CDR1 is SGHNT and CDR2 is YYREEE in the germline V gene (reference sequence). CDR3 length equals 15 residues. V was trimmed by 4 bases and J by 0 bases, leaving 11 bases between them. This chain's CDR3 is CASSPTGDSYNEQFF. The CDR3 nucleotides are TGTGCCAGCAGCCCTACGGGGGACTCCTACAATGAGCAGTTCTTC.

This chain joins TRBV2 and TRBJ2-2; possible D gene TRBD1, 7 bases. Per germline, CDR1 SNHLY and CDR2 FYNNEI. The V end was cut by 4 bases, the J end by 6 bases, with 15 bases between. The CDR3 covers 15 residues. CDR3 amino acids: CASSVSPGGSGELFF. DNA for the CDR3: TGTGCCAGCAGTGTGTCCCCAGGGGGGTCCGGGGAGCTGTTTTTT.